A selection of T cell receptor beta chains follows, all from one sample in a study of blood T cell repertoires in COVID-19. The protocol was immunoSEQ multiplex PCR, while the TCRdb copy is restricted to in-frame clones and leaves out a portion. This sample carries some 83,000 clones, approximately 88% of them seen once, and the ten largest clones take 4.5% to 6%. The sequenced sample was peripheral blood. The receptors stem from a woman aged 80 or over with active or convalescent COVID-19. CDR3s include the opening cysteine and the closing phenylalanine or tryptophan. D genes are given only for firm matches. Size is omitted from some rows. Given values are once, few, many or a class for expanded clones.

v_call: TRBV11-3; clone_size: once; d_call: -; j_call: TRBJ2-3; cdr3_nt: TGTGCCAGCAGCTTAGAGGGCGCAGATACGCAGTATTTT; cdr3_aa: CASSLEGADTQYF
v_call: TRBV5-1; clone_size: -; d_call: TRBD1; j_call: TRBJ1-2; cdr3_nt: TGCGCCAGCAGCTTGGGGGTCCGACAGGGGGCGAGAAATGGCTACACCTTC; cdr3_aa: CASSLGVRQGARNGYTF
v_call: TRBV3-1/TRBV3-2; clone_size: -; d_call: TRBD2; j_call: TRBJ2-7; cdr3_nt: TGTGCCAGCAGCCAAAAGGAGGCGGGGGTACGTGGCGTGCAGTACTTC; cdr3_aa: CASSQKEAGVRGVQYF
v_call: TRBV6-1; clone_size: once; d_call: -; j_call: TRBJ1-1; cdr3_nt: TGTGCCAGCAGTGATGCAGGGAACACTGAAGCTTTCTTT; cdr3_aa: CASSDAGNTEAFF
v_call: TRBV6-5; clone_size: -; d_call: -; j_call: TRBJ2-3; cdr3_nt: TGTGCCAGCAGTTCCGATACTAGCACAGATACGCAGTATTTT; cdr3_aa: CASSSDTSTDTQYF
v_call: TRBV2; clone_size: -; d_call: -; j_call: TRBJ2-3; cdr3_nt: TGTGCCAGCAGTACATCTAGCCCCGGCACAGATACGCAGTATTTT; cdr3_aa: CASSTSSPGTDTQYF
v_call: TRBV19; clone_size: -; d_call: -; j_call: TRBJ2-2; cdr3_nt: TGTGCCAGTAGTACAGGGAAATCCTTTTCCGGGGAGCTGTTTTTT; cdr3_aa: CASSTGKSFSGELFF
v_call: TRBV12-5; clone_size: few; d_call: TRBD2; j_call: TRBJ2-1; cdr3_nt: TGTGCTAGTGACACAATTACCGGGACTAGCGATTACAATGAGCAGTTCTTC; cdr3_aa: CASDTITGTSDYNEQFF
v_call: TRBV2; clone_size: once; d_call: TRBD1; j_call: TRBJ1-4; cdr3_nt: TGTGCCAGCAGTTATGAACCCGGACAGGCAAATGAAAAACTGTTTTTT; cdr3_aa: CASSYEPGQANEKLFF
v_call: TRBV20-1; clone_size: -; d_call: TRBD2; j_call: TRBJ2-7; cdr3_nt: TGCAGTGTTCTAGCGGGCTACGAGCAGTACTTC; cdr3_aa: CSVLAGYEQYF
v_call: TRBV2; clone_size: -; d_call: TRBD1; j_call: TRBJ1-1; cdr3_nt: TGTGCCAGCATGAGACAGGGAATCACTGAAGCTTTCTTT; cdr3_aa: CASMRQGITEAFF
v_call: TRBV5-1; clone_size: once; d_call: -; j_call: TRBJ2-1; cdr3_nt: TGCGCCAGCAGCGTTGGGCCTTCCGCCCGCAATGAGCAGTTCTTC; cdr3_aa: CASSVGPSARNEQFF
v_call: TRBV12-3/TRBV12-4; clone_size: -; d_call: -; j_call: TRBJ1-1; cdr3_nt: TGTGCCAGCACTTACAGCCTGAACACTGAAGCTTTCTTT; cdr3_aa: CASTYSLNTEAFF
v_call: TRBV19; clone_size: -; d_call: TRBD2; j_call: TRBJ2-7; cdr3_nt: TGTGCCAGTAGTAGGGAGGGGCAGGCCTCCTACGAGCAGTACTTC; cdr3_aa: CASSREGQASYEQYF
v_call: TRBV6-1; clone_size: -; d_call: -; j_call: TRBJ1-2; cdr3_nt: TGTGCCAGCAGTGAAACCACTTCGTCCTATGGCTACACCTTC; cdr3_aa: CASSETTSSYGYTF
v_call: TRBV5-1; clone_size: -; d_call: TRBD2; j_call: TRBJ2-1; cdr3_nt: TGCGCCAGCAGCCAAAGCGGGGGAGGTTTCGGGGAGCAGTTCTTC; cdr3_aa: CASSQSGGGFGEQFF
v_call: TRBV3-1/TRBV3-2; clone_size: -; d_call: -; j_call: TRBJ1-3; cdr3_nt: TGTGCCAGCAGCCCAGGGGTGACTGGAAACACCATATATTTT; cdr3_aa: CASSPGVTGNTIYF
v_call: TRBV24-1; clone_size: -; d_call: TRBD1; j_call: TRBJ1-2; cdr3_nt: TGTGCCACCAGTGACACCGGGACAGCATATGGCTACACCTTC; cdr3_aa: CATSDTGTAYGYTF
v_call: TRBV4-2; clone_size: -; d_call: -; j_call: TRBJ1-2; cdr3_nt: TGTGCCAGCAGCACCGACATAGACGGCTACACCTTC; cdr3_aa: CASSTDIDGYTF
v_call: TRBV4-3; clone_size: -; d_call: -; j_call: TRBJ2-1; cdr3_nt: TGCGCCAGCAGCCAAGAAAATTGGGGCTATGAGCAGTTCTTC; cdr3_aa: CASSQENWGYEQFF
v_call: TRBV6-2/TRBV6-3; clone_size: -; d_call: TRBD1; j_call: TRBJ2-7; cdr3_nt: TGTGCCAGCAGTTTACTGGACCCGGGACAGGGCTCCTACGAGCAGTACTTC; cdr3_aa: CASSLLDPGQGSYEQYF
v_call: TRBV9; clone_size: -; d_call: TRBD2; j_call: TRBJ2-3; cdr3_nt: TGTGCCAGCAGCCCTCGGGAGCGGGGGGCCACAGATACGCAGTATTTT; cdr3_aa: CASSPRERGATDTQYF
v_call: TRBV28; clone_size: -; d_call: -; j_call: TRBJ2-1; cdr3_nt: TGTGCCAGCAGCCGGGGGGCAGGAGACTACAATGAGCAGTTCTTC; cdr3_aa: CASSRGAGDYNEQFF
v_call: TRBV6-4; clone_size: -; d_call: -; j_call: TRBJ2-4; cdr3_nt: TGTGCCAGCAGCCTGCCTCGGACAGTTAAGCTAGCCAAAAACATTCAGTACTTC; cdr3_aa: CASSLPRTVKLAKNIQYF
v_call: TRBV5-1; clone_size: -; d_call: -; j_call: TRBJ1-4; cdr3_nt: TGCGCCAGCAGCTTGTCATCCCCCAGGGAGGATGAAAAACTGTTTTTT; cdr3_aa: CASSLSSPREDEKLFF
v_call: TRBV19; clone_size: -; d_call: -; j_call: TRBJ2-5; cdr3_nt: TGTGCCAGTAGTATAGATCGGGTTTTGAAGACCCAGTACTTC; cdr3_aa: CASSIDRVLKTQYF
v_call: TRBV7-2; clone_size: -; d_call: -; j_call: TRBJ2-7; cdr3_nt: TGTGCCAGCAGCTTACTTAACAGGTACCCCTCCTACGAGCAGTACTTC; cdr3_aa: CASSLLNRYPSYEQYF
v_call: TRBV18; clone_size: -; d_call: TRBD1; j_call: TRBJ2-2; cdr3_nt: TGTGCCAGCTCACCATCGAGGACAGGGACCGGGGAGCTGTTTTTT; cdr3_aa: CASSPSRTGTGELFF
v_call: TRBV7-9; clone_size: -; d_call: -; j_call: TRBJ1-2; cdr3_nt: TGTGCCAGCAGCTCCAACGGTATGCACTATGGCTACACCTTC; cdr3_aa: CASSSNGMHYGYTF
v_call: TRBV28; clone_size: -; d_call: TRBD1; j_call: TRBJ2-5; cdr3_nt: TGTGCCAGCACTCCGGGACAGGGGGCGTGGGAGACCCAGTACTTC; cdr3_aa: CASTPGQGAWETQYF
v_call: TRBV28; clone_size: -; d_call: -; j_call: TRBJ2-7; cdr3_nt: TGTGCCAGCAGTTTGGAGGGTTCTAACTCGGAGCAGTACTTC; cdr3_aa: CASSLEGSNSEQYF
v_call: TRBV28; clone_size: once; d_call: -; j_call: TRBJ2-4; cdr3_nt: TGTGCCAGCAGTTACTGGAAAAACATTCAGTACTTC; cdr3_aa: CASSYWKNIQYF
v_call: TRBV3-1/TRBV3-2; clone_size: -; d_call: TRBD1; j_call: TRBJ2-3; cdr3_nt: TGTGCCAGCAGCCACCTGGACAGGGCCGATACGCAGTATTTT; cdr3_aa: CASSHLDRADTQYF
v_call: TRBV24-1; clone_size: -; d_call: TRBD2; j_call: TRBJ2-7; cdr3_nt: TGTGCCACCAGTGATTTTACAGCGGGAGGCCACGAGCAGTACTTC; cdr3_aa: CATSDFTAGGHEQYF
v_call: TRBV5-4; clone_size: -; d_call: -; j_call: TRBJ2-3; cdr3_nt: TGTGCCAGCAACCTTGCGGCGCTTAGCACAGATACGCAGTATTTT; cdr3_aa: CASNLAALSTDTQYF
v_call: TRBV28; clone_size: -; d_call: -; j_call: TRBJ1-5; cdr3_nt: TGTGCCAGCAGGCCGGGGGGGAATAGCAATCAGCCCCAGCATTTT; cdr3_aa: CASRPGGNSNQPQHF
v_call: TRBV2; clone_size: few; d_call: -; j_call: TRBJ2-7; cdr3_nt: TGTGCCTCTTCGACAGCCACCTACGAGCAGTACTTC; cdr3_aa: CASSTATYEQYF
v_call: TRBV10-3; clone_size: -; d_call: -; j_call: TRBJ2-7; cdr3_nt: TGTGCCATCAGTGAGTCAGGGGGCTCCTACGAGCAGTACTTC; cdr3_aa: CAISESGGSYEQYF
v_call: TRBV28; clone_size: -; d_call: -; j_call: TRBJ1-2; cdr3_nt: TGTGCCAGCAGTTTACTCGGACAGCTTAACTATGGCTACACCTTC; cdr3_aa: CASSLLGQLNYGYTF
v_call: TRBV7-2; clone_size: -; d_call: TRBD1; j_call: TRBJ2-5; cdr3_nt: TGTGCCAGCGGAACACAGGGGGCGGAGACCCAGTACTTC; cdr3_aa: CASGTQGAETQYF
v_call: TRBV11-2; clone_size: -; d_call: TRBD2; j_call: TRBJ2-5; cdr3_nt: TGTGCCAGCAGGCACCGGACTAGCGGGGGGGAGACCCAGTACTTC; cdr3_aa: CASRHRTSGGETQYF
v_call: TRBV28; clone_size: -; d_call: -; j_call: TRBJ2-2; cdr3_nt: TGTGCCAGCAGTTTAGCAAGCTGGGAGCTGTTTTTT; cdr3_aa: CASSLASWELFF
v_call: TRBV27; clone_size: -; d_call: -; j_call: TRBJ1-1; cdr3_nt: TGTGCCAGCAGTTTGACAGGGAACACTGAAGCTTTCTTT; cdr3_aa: CASSLTGNTEAFF
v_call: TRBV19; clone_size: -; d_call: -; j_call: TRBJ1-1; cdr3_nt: TGTGCCAGTATTCTCCCGAGGCAGGGCGGCCTCCGGACTGAAGCTTTCTTT; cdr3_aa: CASILPRQGGLRTEAFF
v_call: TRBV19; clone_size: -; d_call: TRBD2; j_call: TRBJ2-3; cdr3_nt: TGTGCCAGTAGTAAGGGACTAGCGACAGATACGCAGTATTTT; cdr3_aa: CASSKGLATDTQYF
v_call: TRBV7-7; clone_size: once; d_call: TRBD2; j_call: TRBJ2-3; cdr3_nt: TGTGCTAGCAGCTCCGGACTAGCGGGACCGGCAGATACGCAGTATTTT; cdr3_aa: CASSSGLAGPADTQYF
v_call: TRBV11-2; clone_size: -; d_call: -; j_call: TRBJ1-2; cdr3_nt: TGTGCCAGCAGCTTAGTTCAGGGTTGGGGCGGCTACACCTTC; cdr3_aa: CASSLVQGWGGYTF